One and the same sample provided the 21 T cell receptor beta chains below, sequenced in a study of T cells in Graves' hyperthyroidism and ophthalmopathy. Amplified regions were TCR beta CDR3 sequences from RNA transcripts. The primer set for the first-round RT-PCR of the TCR CDR3 was HTBI. Using its own MiXCR run on the multiplex PCR reads, TCRdb lists one record per CDR3 protein. Among more than 600,000 distinct CDR3 sequences listed, about 15% were seen once. The sample was blood. These receptors originate from a man aged 18 to 35 with Graves' hyperthyroidism.

The genes are TRBV15 and TRBJ1-5; 8 bases agree with TRBD1. The junction had 6 bases not matched to a gene; V was cut back by 5 bases and J by 6 bases. Germline V gives CDR1 LNHNV, CDR2 YYDKDF (reference sequence). The CDR3 loop spans 14 amino acids. The DNA for the CDR3 is TGTGCCACCAGCCTCGGGACAGGCGGTCAGCCCCAGCATTTT. Amino acids: CATSLGTGGQPQHF.

This clonotype turned up a few times. This chain uses TRBV29-1 with TRBJ2-3; no definite D call. This CDR3 has 10 residues. Germline lookup yields CDR1 SQVTM and CDR2 ANQGSEA. The V and J ends lost 6 bases and 5 bases respectively, with 6 bases between them. CDR3 amino acids: CSVHGDTQYF. In nucleotides, the CDR3 is TGCAGCGTCCACGGAGATACGCAGTATTTT.

Only a few counts were recorded for this clonotype. V is TRBV20-1 and J is TRBJ2-1; D remains unclear. The CDR3 runs 13 residues. CDR1 DFQATT and CDR2 SNEGSKA come from the germline V gene (reference sequence). V lost 0 bases and J lost 2, with 5 bases in between. The CDR3 sequence is CSARDTAYNEQFF. CDR3 coding DNA: TGCAGTGCTAGAGATACGGCCTACAATGAGCAGTTCTTC.

This chain links TRBV19 with TRBJ2-7; tentative D call: TRBD1 (6 bases). Germline V gives CDR1 LNHDA, CDR2 SQIVND (reference sequence). The CDR3 has 13 residues. Between the trimmed V and J ends, which lost 5 bases and 5 bases, there was a span of 13 bases. The CDR3, as DNA: TGTGCCAGTAGTTTCCAGGGGATAAACGAGCAGTACTTC. Residues: CASSFQGINEQYF. Full variable domain (remainder filled in from reference TRBV19 and TRBJ2-7): DGGITQSPKYLFRKEGQNVTLSCEQNLNHDAMYWYRQDPGQGLRLIYYSQIVNDFQKGDIAEGYSVSREKKESFPLTVTSAQKNPTAFYLCASSFQGINEQYFGPGTRLTVT.

V is TRBV29-1 and J is TRBJ1-1; D not resolved. V dropped 4 bases and J dropped 3 bases, with 15 bases sitting between them. CDR1 and CDR2 from the germline V gene are SQVTM and ANQGSEA. CDR3 length: 14 amino acids. The CDR3 DNA reads as TGCAGCGTTGTTACTCCGGGGAGGGACACTGAAGCTTTCTTT. Protein product: CSVVTPGRDTEAFF.

The J gene is TRBJ2-1, the V gene TRBV9; D is undetermined. The CDR3 consists of 13 residues. Germline CDR1 is SGDLS and CDR2 is YYNGEE. V lost 0 bases, J lost 5 bases, and 6 bases lay in between. DNA of the CDR3: TGTGCCAGCAGCGTAGCTACACACAATGAGCAGTTCTTC. Protein: CASSVATHNEQFF.

This clonotype occurred many times. The V call is TRBV27, the J call TRBJ2-1; D call uncertain. The V end lost 6 bases, the J end lost 3 bases, and 15 bases lay between the germline ends. This CDR3 has 15 residues. Germline V gene lookup returns CDR1 MNHEY and CDR2 SMNVEV (reference sequence). The CDR3 here is CASSPSRVLYNEQFF. The CDR3 coding sequence is TGTGCCAGCAGCCCGTCTCGGGTCCTCTACAATGAGCAGTTCTTC.

This clonotype appeared a few times. The rearrangement uses TRBV3-1 and TRBJ2-1; TRBD2 might be the D (6 bases). V lost 2 bases, J lost 8 bases, and 34 bases lay in between. The CDR3 is 21 residues long. CDR1 is LGHDT and CDR2 is YNNKEL in the germline V gene (reference sequence). The CDR3 reads CASSQPSLSPYRAGQWDEQFF. The CDR3 DNA follows: TGTGCCAGCAGCCAACCTTCGCTCTCTCCGTACCGAGCGGGTCAATGGGATGAGCAGTTCTTC.

This clonotype was observed many times. As DNA, the CDR3 is TGTGCCAGCAGTGCAGAGGCACTTATTACCTACGAGCAGTACTTC. Residues: CASSAEALITYEQYF. This sequence joins TRBV12-3 or TRBV12-4 and TRBJ2-7; D is unresolved. V was trimmed by 5 bases and J by 2 bases, leaving 16 bases between them. CDR3 length: 15 amino acids.

The sample holds many counts of this clonotype. The CDR3 coding sequence is TGTGCCAGCAGTGACGAACGAAATCAGCCCCAGCATTTT. It codes for CASSDERNQPQHF. The chain employs TRBV2 and TRBJ1-5; D is ambiguous. The CDR3 has 13 amino acids. V was shortened by 3 bases and J by 4 bases, with 7 bases between the two germline ends. The germline V gene has CDR1 SNHLY and CDR2 FYNNEI. The whole variable domain, remainder taken from reference TRBV2 and TRBJ1-5, is EPEVTQTPSHQVTQMGQEVILRCVPISNHLYFYWYRQILGQKVEFLVSFYNNEISEKSEIFDDQFSVERPDGSNFTLKIRSTKLEDSAMYFCASSDERNQPQHFGDGTRLSIL.

This clonotype was picked up many times. This chain uses TRBV2 with TRBJ2-3; 7 nucleotides agree with TRBD2. V was pared by 4 bases and J by 4 bases, with 8 bases of the junction left unmatched. Germline V gene data show CDR1 as SNHLY and CDR2 as FYNNEI. CDR3 size: 15 residues. The CDR3 is CASSVRRLASDTQYF. The CDR3 DNA sequence: TGTGCCAGCAGTGTCAGGAGACTAGCTTCAGATACGCAGTATTTT.

The chain recombines TRBV10-2 with TRBJ2-1; the D is unclear. The length of the CDR3 is 15 residues. The germline gives CDR1 WSHSY, CDR2 SAAADI. V lost 1 base to trimming and J lost 3 bases, with 10 bases between them. CDR3 sequence (DNA): TGCGCCAGCAGTGAGTACCAGTCCATCTACAATGAGCAGTTCTTC. Its protein is CASSEYQSIYNEQFF.

This clonotype was seen only a few times. The chain recombines TRBV7-9 with TRBJ1-2; no clear D gene. In germline, CDR1 is SEHNR, CDR2 FQNEAQ (reference sequence). The CDR3 sequence is 14 residues long. Trimming left V 3 bases short and J 4 bases short, with 12 bases between. CDR3: CASSLGAVFYGYTF. The CDR3 DNA reads as TGTGCCAGCAGCTTGGGAGCGGTTTTCTATGGCTACACCTTC.

This clonotype was found a few times. The gene calls are TRBV20-1 and TRBJ1-1, with 9 bases that match TRBD1. V lost 1 base and J lost 0; bases outside the gene matches: 6. Germline CDR1 is DFQATT and CDR2 is SNEGSKA (reference sequence). CDR3 length equals 16 residues. CDR3 coding DNA: TGCAGTGCTAGAGTCTTGACAGGGGGTTTGAACACTGAAGCTTTCTTT. The encoded protein is CSARVLTGGLNTEAFF.

Only a few counts were recorded for this clonotype. The chain uses TRBV28 and TRBJ2-1; D is possibly TRBD1 (6 bases). The CDR3 contains 16 residues. V was clipped by 5 bases and J by 15 bases, with 29 bases between them. CDR1 is MDHEN and CDR2 is SYDVKM in the germline V gene. The CDR3 loop is CASSPSTHRAGLGGFF. As DNA, the CDR3 is TGTGCCAGCAGTCCCTCGACACACCGGGCCGGGCTAGGGGGGTTCTTC.

The V and J genes are TRBV29-1 and TRBJ2-2; D unclear. The CDR3 loop spans 13 amino acids. V lost 4 bases and J 1 base, leaving 7 bases between the germline ends. CDR1 and CDR2 from the germline V gene are SQVTM and ANQGSEA. DNA for the CDR3: TGCAGCGTTGGAGGATTGAACACCGGGGAGCTGTTTTTT. As protein: CSVGGLNTGELFF.

The chain is built from TRBV5-1 and TRBJ2-5; D might be TRBD1 (6 bases). The V gene lost 1 base and the J gene lost 8 bases, with 15 bases spanning the gap. The CDR3 sequence is 14 residues long. CDR1 is SGHRS and CDR2 is YFSETQ in the germline V gene. The CDR3 here is CASSLWQGRDTQYF. The CDR3, as DNA: TGCGCCAGCAGCTTGTGGCAGGGGCGCGATACCCAGTACTTC.

The chain links TRBV19 to TRBJ2-2; D call uncertain. CDR1 and CDR2 from the germline V gene are LNHDA and SQIVND (reference sequence). The CDR3 has 13 residues. Trimming stripped 6 bases from V and 1 base from J, with 6 bases between. The CDR3 nucleotides are TGTGCCAGTAGGGGCAGGAACACCGGGGAGCTGTTTTTT. This gives the protein CASRGRNTGELFF.

This clonotype was picked up many times. The chain is built from TRBV11-1 and TRBJ1-1, with D uncertain. The CDR3 totals 14 residues. Germline assignment: CDR1 SGHAT and CDR2 FQDESV (reference sequence). Trimming took off 1 base at V and 4 bases at J, with 10 bases between the two ends. CDR3 region: CASSLEAVATEAFF. In DNA, the CDR3 is TGTGCCAGCAGCTTAGAAGCAGTAGCCACTGAAGCTTTCTTT.

This clonotype has at least ten counts. The chain's CDR3 is CATSTSNYGYTF. DNA of the CDR3: TGTGCCACCAGTACCAGTAACTATGGCTACACCTTC. The V call is TRBV24-1, the J call TRBJ1-2, with D hard to call. CDR1 KGHDR and CDR2 SFDVKD come from the germline V gene. CDR3 size: 12 residues. V gave up 6 bases and J gave up 1 base, with 5 bases separating them.

This clonotype was seen more than once but under ten times. The rearrangement links TRBV25-1 to TRBJ2-2, with 10 bases aligning to TRBD2. Germline V gene sequence: CDR1 MGHDK, CDR2 SYGVNS. This CDR3 is 17 amino acids long. Unmatched junction bases numbered 4, after V lost 3 bases and J lost 0 bases. This chain's CDR3 is CASSDLTSGTNTGELFF. In DNA, the CDR3 is TGTGCCAGCAGTGACCTTACTAGCGGGACGAACACCGGGGAGCTGTTTTTT.